This T cell receptor (beta chain) originates from a study of T-cell memory formation after mild COVID-19. Study background: Largely, TCR clusters stayed within a single donor.

This clonotype came up a few times. TCRdb passed the 5' RACE reads through MiXCR, listing each CDR3 protein once. Found here are a few hundred thousand distinct CDR3 sequences, over 20% of them singletons; the top ten hold around 12%. V lost 1 base, J lost 3 bases, and 6 bases stayed unmatched. This CDR3 is built from 15 residues. The germline gives CDR1 SQVTM, CDR2 ANQGSEA. The source material was PBMCs or a T cell subset sorted from them (not recorded which). The chain links TRBV29-1 to TRBJ1-1; TRBD1 aligns across 9 bases. The TCR sequence derives from an adult woman who had mild COVID-19 (a few samples of this study predate the infection). Cell type and time point are not known. The CDR3, as DNA: TGCAGCGTTGAAGCATACAGGGGGCCCGACACTGAAGCTTTCTTT. Its protein is CSVEAYRGPDTEAFF.